The next 14 T cell receptor beta chains were all read from a single sample in a study of T cell changes during pregnancy in multiple sclerosis (dated by TCRdb to between 2017 and 2020). The library was obtained by the immunoSEQ multiplex PCR assay. In TCRdb, the immuneACCESS table is reduced to in-frame sequences with V and J assigned. These tables do not hold every clone; where another copy was compared, an unresolved V gene accounts for under half, and the others remain unexplained. Present in this sample are approximately 130,000 clones, about 95% of which were seen just once. The ten largest clones add up to roughly 0.44% of the sample. Specimen: peripheral blood, collected after pregnancy. The receptors originated from a female donor with multiple sclerosis, enrolled in a pregnancy study.

The rearrangement joins TRBV28 to TRBJ2-7, with a possible D match to TRBD1 (6 bases). Germline V CDR1 and CDR2: MDHEN, SYDVKM. V lost 2 bases and J 3 bases, leaving 11 bases between the germline ends. CDR3 size: 14 residues. The CDR3 region has the DNA TGTGCCAGCAGTTTACTTAGAGGGGGCTACGAGCAGTACTTC. It specifies CASSLLRGGYEQYF.

The chain carries TRBV19 and TRBJ2-7; 9 positions match TRBD1. The CDR3 is 15 amino acids. The germline V gene encodes CDR1 LNHDA and CDR2 SQIVND (reference sequence). V shed 1 base, J shed 5 bases, and the junction held 6 bases outside the gene matches. DNA of the CDR3: TGTGCCAGTAGTATAGGTCCCGGGACAGGGAACGAGCAGTACTTC. Translating it yields CASSIGPGTGNEQYF. Variable domain in full (rest from reference TRBV19 and TRBJ2-7): DGGITQSPKYLFRKEGQNVTLSCEQNLNHDAMYWYRQDPGQGLRLIYYSQIVNDFQKGDIAEGYSVSREKKESFPLTVTSAQKNPTAFYLCASSIGPGTGNEQYFGPGTRLTVT.

The rearrangement links TRBV7-9 to TRBJ1-1; no firm D call. Germline lookup yields CDR1 SEHNR and CDR2 FQNEAQ (reference sequence). Trimming left V 4 bases short and J 5 bases short, with 17 bases between. The CDR3 has 15 amino acids. CDR3 in DNA: TGTGCCAGCAGCTGGGGAGGCGGCCGTTGGACTGAAGCTTTCTTT. Translation gives CASSWGGGRWTEAFF. The whole variable domain, filled in from reference TRBV7-9 and TRBJ1-1, reads DTGVSQNPRHKITKRGQNVTFRCDPISEHNRLYWYRQTLGQGPEFLTYFQNEAQLEKSRLLSDRFSAERPKGSFSTLEIQRTEQGDSAMYLCASSWGGGRWTEAFFGQGTRLTVV.

As for this clone: At the DNA level, this CDR3 is encoded by other sequences in the same sample as well. J is TRBJ2-5 and V is TRBV9, with D possibly matching TRBD2 (6 bases). Germline V gene lookup returns CDR1 SGDLS and CDR2 YYNGEE. The V and J ends lost 5 bases and 1 base respectively, with 9 bases between them. This CDR3 contains 13 residues. The CDR3 loop reads CASSVSGQETQYF. The CDR3 DNA follows: TGTGCCAGCAGTGTTAGCGGCCAAGAGACCCAGTACTTC. Supplemented by reference TRBV9 and TRBJ2-5, the full variable domain reads DSGVTQTPKHLITATGQRVTLRCSPRSGDLSVYWYQQSLDQGLQFLIQYYNGEERAKGNILERFSAQQFPDLHSELNLSSLELGDSALYFCASSVSGQETQYFGPGTRLLVL.

This sequence joins TRBV2 and TRBJ2-7, with 8 positions matching TRBD1. This CDR3 region has 12 residues. Looked up from germline, CDR1 is SNHLY and CDR2 is FYNNEI. With 6 bases clipped from V and 5 bases from J, the junction kept 3 bases outside the gene matches. The CDR3 loop reads CASRQGADEQYF. CDR3 in DNA: TGTGCCAGCAGGCAGGGGGCGGACGAGCAGTACTTC.

On this clone itself: The junction shows a germline mismatch at one end, possibly a read error. The sample carries other DNA sequences with the same CDR3. The gene calls are TRBV7-9 and TRBJ2-1, with a weak D call TRBD1 (6 bases). This CDR3 has 16 residues. The V gene's germline CDR1 is SEHNR and CDR2 FQNEAQ (reference sequence). The CDR3 is CASSLAQGGSYNEQFF. The CDR3 coding sequence is TGTGCCAGCAGTTTAGCACAGGGTGGCTCCTACAATGAGCAGTTCTTC.

V and J are TRBV28 and TRBJ2-1, with 12 bases fitting TRBD2. Unmatched junction bases numbered 2, after V lost 6 bases and J lost 2 bases. CDR3 size: 15 residues. CDR1 MDHEN and CDR2 SYDVKM come from the germline V gene. The CDR3 DNA is TGTGCCAGCAGCCCTAGCGGGAGGGCCTACAATGAGCAGTTCTTC. It yields the protein CASSPSGRAYNEQFF.

The V and J genes are TRBV7-9 and TRBJ1-4; D is perhaps TRBD1 (5 bases). Deletions cut 1 base from V and 5 bases from J, with 11 bases between. Germline CDR1 SEHNR, CDR2 FQNEAQ (reference sequence). This CDR3 comprises 15 residues. The CDR3 protein is CASSLGPRVNEKLFF. CDR3 sequence (DNA): TGTGCCAGCAGCTTAGGCCCCAGGGTCAATGAAAAACTGTTTTTT.

This chain uses TRBV14 with TRBJ2-7; D is possibly TRBD1 (6 bases). CDR3 length equals 13 residues. V lost 1 base, J lost 5 bases, and 9 bases lay in between. CDR1 is SGHDN and CDR2 is FVKESK in the germline V gene. The CDR3 nucleotides read TGTGCCAGCAGCCAAGTCAGGGGCAACGAGCAGTACTTC. As protein: CASSQVRGNEQYF. The variable domain in full, completed from reference TRBV14 and TRBJ2-7, reads EAGVTQFPSHSVIEKGQTVTLRCDPISGHDNLYWYRRVMGKEIKFLLHFVKESKQDESGMPNNRFLAERTGGTYSTLKVQPAELEDSGVYFCASSQVRGNEQYFGPGTRLTVT.

This sequence joins TRBV2 and TRBJ1-4, with D maybe TRBD1 (5 bases). Germline V gene data show CDR1 as SNHLY and CDR2 as FYNNEI. The CDR3 covers 15 residues. Trimming pared 2 bases from V and 7 bases from J, leaving 14 bases between. The CDR3 DNA is TGTGCCAGCAGTGAATGGGGGGAGCTCCGTGAAAAACTGTTTTTT. It is translated as CASSEWGELREKLFF.

The rearrangement joins TRBV28 to TRBJ2-7; TRBD2 matches 7 bases. This CDR3 contains 15 residues. The germline V gene encodes CDR1 MDHEN and CDR2 SYDVKM. V lost 7 bases and J lost 2; bases outside the gene matches: 11. The CDR3 DNA reads TGTGCCAGCAAACGGGGGGTGACCCCAACCTACGAGCAGTACTTC. This codes for CASKRGVTPTYEQYF.

This clone was recorded only once. This chain joins TRBV2 and TRBJ1-1, with 11 bases identical to TRBD1. The CDR3 sequence is 15 residues long. The germline V gene has CDR1 SNHLY and CDR2 FYNNEI. Losses at the gene ends were 6 bases for V and 0 bases for J; bases not matched to a gene: 3. In nucleotides, the CDR3 is TGTGCCAGCAGAGGACAGGGGGCCCTGAACACTGAAGCTTTCTTT. Its protein is CASRGQGALNTEAFF.

This chain joins TRBV5-1 and TRBJ2-2; tentatively, D is TRBD2 (6 bases). Germline-derived CDR1 and CDR2 are SGHRS and YFSETQ. The CDR3 runs to 15 residues. Between the trimmed V and J ends, which lost 0 bases and 4 bases, there was a span of 10 bases. This CDR3 reads CASSLEAGSTGELFF. The CDR3 DNA sequence: TGCGCCAGCAGCTTGGAAGCGGGCTCCACCGGGGAGCTGTTTTTT.

The J gene is TRBJ1-4, the V gene TRBV2, with D possibly TRBD1 on 6 matching bases. The CDR3 totals 14 residues. Germline V gene data show CDR1 as SNHLY and CDR2 as FYNNEI. The V gene lost 8 bases and the J gene lost 3 bases, with 13 bases spanning the gap. The CDR3 sequence: CASGGGRANEKLFF. CDR3 nucleotides: TGTGCCAGCGGGGGGGGCAGGGCTAATGAAAAACTGTTTTTT. Drawing the rest from reference TRBV2 and TRBJ1-4, the complete variable domain is EPEVTQTPSHQVTQMGQEVILRCVPISNHLYFYWYRQILGQKVEFLVSFYNNEISEKSEIFDDQFSVERPDGSNFTLKIRSTKLEDSAMYFCASGGGRANEKLFFGSGTQLSVL.